These T cell receptor beta chains were read from a single sample in a study of blood T cells in healthy people across ages. TCRdb called the 5' RACE reads again in MiXCR, with one record for every CDR3 protein. The data contain 600,000 or so distinct CDR3 sequences, about 28% of them seen just once; the ten biggest clones take up around 16%. Source material: blood. Every receptor here comes from a woman at least 80 years old in good health. Both conserved end residues are part of each CDR3. D genes are given only for firm matches. Expanded clones get a size class; other rows say once, few or many, or leave the size out.

v_gene	j_gene	abundance	d_gene	CDR3nt	CDR3aa
TRBV12-3/TRBV12-4	TRBJ2-2	NA	TRBD1	TGTGCCAGCAGTTTAAGGGGGCCGTCCCGCAACACCGGGGAGCTGTTTTTT	CASSLRGPSRNTGELFF
TRBV3-1	TRBJ2-5	many	NA	TGTGCCAGCAGCCAAGATACCCTATGGGGGGAAGAGACCCAGTACTTC	CASSQDTLWGEETQYF
TRBV12-3/TRBV12-4	TRBJ2-3	many	TRBD1	TGTGCCAGCAGTCCTGACAGGGGGTGGAGGGATACGCAGTATTTT	CASSPDRGWRDTQYF
TRBV7-9	TRBJ2-3	many	NA	TGTGCCAGCAGCGCCAATGAGGTCACAGATACGCAGTATTTT	CASSANEVTDTQYF
TRBV2	TRBJ2-1	few	TRBD2	TGTGCCATTCCGGGACTAGCTGTAAATGAGCAGTTCTTC	CAIPGLAVNEQFF
TRBV20-1	TRBJ2-7	NA	NA	TGCAGTGCTAGAGCGACAGACTACGAGCAGTACTTC	CSARATDYEQYF
TRBV20-1	TRBJ2-5	once	NA	TGCAGTGCTAGAGGGGGGGACAGATTAGAGACCCAGTACTTC	CSARGGDRLETQYF
TRBV7-9	TRBJ1-5	NA	TRBD1	TGTGCCAGCAGCTCGACAGGGACAGACCAGCCCCAGCATTTT	CASSSTGTDQPQHF
TRBV30	TRBJ1-2	NA	NA	TGTGCCTGGAGTCCCCAAATCCTTTGGGGCTACACCTTC	CAWSPQILWGYTF
TRBV21-1	TRBJ2-4	many	NA	TGTGCCAGCAGCAAAGCGGCAGACATAGCCAAAAACATTCAGTACTTC	CASSKAADIAKNIQYF
TRBV20-1	TRBJ2-2	NA	TRBD2	TGCAGTGGGACTAGCGGGAGCGGGGAGCTGTGTTTT	CSGTSGSGELCF
TRBV3-1	TRBJ1-6	few	TRBD1	TGTGCCAGCAGCCAATGGACAGGGAGCTCCTATAATTCACCCCTCCACTTT	CASSQWTGSSYNSPLHF
TRBV20-1	TRBJ2-3	many	TRBD2	TGCAGTGCTAACGGACTAGCAGATACGCAGTATTTT	CSANGLADTQYF
TRBV5-1	TRBJ2-3	many	TRBD1	TGCGCCAGCAGAACGACAGGGCGAGGGGCAGATACGCAGTATTTT	CASRTTGRGADTQYF
TRBV5-1	TRBJ1-5	many	NA	TGCGCCAGCAGCTTGTCGGCAGGGGATCAGCCCCAGCATTTT	CASSLSAGDQPQHF
TRBV7-2	TRBJ1-2	many	NA	TGTGCCAGCAGCCCACCCTCTGGCAGCCGAATTTATGGCTACACCTTC	CASSPPSGSRIYGYTF
TRBV7-8	TRBJ1-4	many	NA	TGTGCCAGCAGCTACCTTATAGACCCCCGGGACAACCATGAAAAACTGTTTTTT	CASSYLIDPRDNHEKLFF
TRBV7-9	TRBJ2-7	few	NA	TGTGCCGGCAGCTTAGGAGGATACGAGCAGTACTTC	CAGSLGGYEQYF
TRBV5-4	TRBJ2-1	NA	NA	TGTGCCAGCAGCTTGGAATCCCGGGGTAGGTCCTACGAGCAGTTCTTC	CASSLESRGRSYEQFF
TRBV7-9	TRBJ2-7	many	TRBD2	TGTGCCAGCAGCTTAGGATCCCCCGGGAGGGCTTACACCTACGAGCAGTACTTC	CASSLGSPGRAYTYEQYF
TRBV7-3	TRBJ2-3	many	TRBD2	TGTGCCAGCAGCTTAATGGGGGGGATCACAGATACGCAGTATTTT	CASSLMGGITDTQYF
TRBV5-6	TRBJ1-1	many	TRBD1	TGTGCCAGCAGCGCGATGGACAGGGACAACACTGAAGCTTTCTTT	CASSAMDRDNTEAFF
TRBV24-1	TRBJ2-5	many	TRBD1	TGTGCCACCAGTGATTCCGGGACAGGGGGGCAAGAGACCCAGTACTTC	CATSDSGTGGQETQYF
TRBV7-2	TRBJ2-5	many	NA	TGTGCCAGCAGCTTTATTCGGGGAGAGACCCAGTACTTC	CASSFIRGETQYF
TRBV20-1	TRBJ2-7	many	TRBD2	TGCAGTGCTAGTCGGGGGGGCTCAGACTACGAGCAGTACTTC	CSASRGGSDYEQYF
TRBV14	TRBJ2-7	NA	NA	TGTGCCAGCAGCCAAGAGGACGGGATTTACGAGCAGTACTTC	CASSQEDGIYEQYF
TRBV7-2	TRBJ2-7	many	TRBD2	TGTGCCAGCAGTCCGACTAGCGGGGGTCGGTACGAGCAGTACTTC	CASSPTSGGRYEQYF
TRBV7-2	TRBJ2-4	NA	TRBD1	TGTGCCAGCGGGACGGGACAGCTAAAAAACATTCAGTACTTC	CASGTGQLKNIQYF
TRBV6-1	TRBJ2-1	many	TRBD1	TGTGCCAGCAGCGGGACAGGGGGCGTGGACAATGAGCAGTTCTTC	CASSGTGGVDNEQFF
TRBV20-1	TRBJ2-7	NA	TRBD2	TGCAGTGCTAGAGATCCCGGCCTAGCGGGAGGCAGTTGGGACGAGCAGTACTTC	CSARDPGLAGGSWDEQYF
TRBV3-1	TRBJ2-5	many	NA	TGTGCCAGCAGCCATCGGGGAAAAGAGACCCAGTACTTC	CASSHRGKETQYF
TRBV20-1	TRBJ1-5	few	TRBD1	TGCAGTGCTATAAGCCGGGACAGGGGCCGGAGCAATCAGCCCCAGCATTTT	CSAISRDRGRSNQPQHF
TRBV12-3/TRBV12-4	TRBJ1-1	NA	TRBD1	TGTGCCAGCAGTTTCCCGATGACAGGGCGAGGTACTGAAGCTTTCTTT	CASSFPMTGRGTEAFF
TRBV5-1	TRBJ2-3	many	NA	TGCGCCAGCAGCTTGAGGGACCTCACAGATACGCAGTATTTT	CASSLRDLTDTQYF
TRBV6-6	TRBJ1-6	many	NA	TGTGCCAGCAGGGACGACCAGAGATTGGGTTCACCCCTCCACTTT	CASRDDQRLGSPLHF
TRBV3-1	TRBJ1-1	NA	NA	TGTGCCAGCAGCCAAACGATAAACGCTGAAGCTTTCTTT	CASSQTINAEAFF
TRBV28	TRBJ1-6	few	NA	TGTGCCAGCCGAGGGCAGGGGTTGAGCTCCTATAATTCACCCCTCCACTTT	CASRGQGLSSYNSPLHF
TRBV4-2	TRBJ1-6	many	NA	TGTGCCAGCAGCCAAGATCCTGGCGTGAATAATTCACCCCTCCACTTT	CASSQDPGVNNSPLHF
TRBV25-1	TRBJ2-5	NA	TRBD2	TGTGCCACCGCCGCGGCGGGGGACGCAAGAGAGACCCAGTACTTC	CATAAAGDARETQYF
TRBV29-1	TRBJ2-1	many	NA	TGCAGCGGGGGGCCCTACAATGAGCAGTTCTTC	CSGGPYNEQFF